This TCR beta chain originates from a study of blood T cell repertoires in COVID-19 (dated by TCRdb to the early 2020s). Turning to the overall study: Collaborator samples came from the United States, Italy and Spain and covered acute and convalescent phases of COVID-19. The repertoires were released in a freely available public database intended as a resource for research on the immune response to SARS-CoV-2. The material from the prospective study consisted of cDNA or gDNA derived from T cells, B-cell-depleted T cells, or PBMCs. The samples were drawn from the first 160 participants of the ongoing ImmuneRACE study and from 1,200 or so subjects provided by 6 global collaborators. The sample metadata nearly always contained a de-identified subject ID, COVID-19 status, age in years and sex. The dataset comprised deeply sampled blood TCRbeta repertoires from subjects exposed to, actively infected with, or recovered from COVID-19. Where available, HLA class I and class II types were obtained from metadata supplied by the sample provider rather than from assay-based typing.

Details on this clone: No antigen is known for it. Per-base quality was not reported, and no clone a single base away is much larger than it.

Study-wide conclusions, independent of this receptor: The quantity of clinical and demographic metadata differed by source and by participant and was supplied without curation.

The immunoSEQ Assay, a bias-controlled multiplex PCR, was used to amplify TCRbeta CDR3 regions from genomic DNA. Regarding the original processing steps: The number of nucleated cells in each sample was estimated by amplification of reference gene primers within the assay. To quantify the absolute abundance of each unique TCRbeta CDR3 rearrangement, sequence reads were collapsed and filtered. For each sample, productive Simpson clonality was calculated as the square root of Simpson's diversity index over productive rearrangements. TCRdb's version of the immuneACCESS table is confined to in-frame rearrangements and falls short of the full clone set. An unresolved V gene accounts for under half of the shortfall where checked; the remainder is of unknown origin. That table supplies the V and J calls and clone size; D and trimming were determined from the DNA. The sample table lists some 390,000 clones, 85% to 90% of them with a count of one. The ten largest clones add up to 0.95% to 1.2% of the sample.

In the prospective study, participants were 18 to 89 years old, resided in 25 or so geographic areas of the United States, and were enrolled through a virtual design. Cohort assignment in the prospective study relied on participant-reported clinical history from a screening survey and a study questionnaire. ImmuneRACE Cohort 3 recovered participants were defined by two consecutive negative NP/OP PCR tests, healthcare professional clearance, or symptom resolution. Each participant in the prospective study had whole blood, serum and a nasopharyngeal or oropharyngeal swab collected by mobile phlebotomists. Prospective study participants could optionally give additional blood draws and questionnaires over a roughly 2-month period. Prospective study blood samples were shipped either frozen or at room temperature before DNA extraction. V loses 4 bases, J loses 7 bases, and the germline ends lie 8 bases apart. Taken from cysteine to phenylalanine, the CDR3 has 11 residues. Only CDR3 DNA remains: 33 bases, in frame from the first base.

The sequence is built from TRBV12-3 or TRBV12-4 and TRBJ2-7; confidence is insufficient to name the D gene. Specimen: PBMCs or T cells enriched from blood (not recorded which). The source is a man younger than 45 who had recovered from COVID-19. The CDR3 amino acid sequence is: CASSSRREQYF. The sequence in DNA is TGTGCCAGCAGTTCCCGGAGAGAGCAGTACTTC.